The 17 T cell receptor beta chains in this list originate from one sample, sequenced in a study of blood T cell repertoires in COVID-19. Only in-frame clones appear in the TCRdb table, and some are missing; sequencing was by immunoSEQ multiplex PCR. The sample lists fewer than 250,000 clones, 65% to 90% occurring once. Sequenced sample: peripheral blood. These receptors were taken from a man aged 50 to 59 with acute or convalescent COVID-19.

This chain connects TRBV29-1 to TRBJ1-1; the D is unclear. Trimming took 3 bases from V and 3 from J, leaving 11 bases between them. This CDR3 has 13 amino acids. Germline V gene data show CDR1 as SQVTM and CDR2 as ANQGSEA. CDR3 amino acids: CSVEKALHTEAFF. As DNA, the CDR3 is TGCAGCGTTGAGAAAGCTTTACACACTGAAGCTTTCTTT.

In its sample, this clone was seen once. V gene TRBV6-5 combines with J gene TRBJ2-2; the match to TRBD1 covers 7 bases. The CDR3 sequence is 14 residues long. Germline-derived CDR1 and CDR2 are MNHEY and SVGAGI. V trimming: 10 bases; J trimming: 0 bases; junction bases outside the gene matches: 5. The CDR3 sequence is CATNRGPNTGELFF. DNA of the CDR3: TGTGCCACCAACAGGGGTCCGAACACCGGGGAGCTGTTTTTT.

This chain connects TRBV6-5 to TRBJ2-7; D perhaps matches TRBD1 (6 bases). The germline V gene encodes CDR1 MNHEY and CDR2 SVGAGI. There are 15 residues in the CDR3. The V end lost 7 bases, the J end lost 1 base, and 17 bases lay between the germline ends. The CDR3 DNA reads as TGTGCCAGCACCTGGGGGACACCAGTTTCCTACGAGCAGTACTTC. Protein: CASTWGTPVSYEQYF.

CDR3 coding DNA: TGTGCCAGCAGAAAAGGACAGCACTATGGCTACACCTTC. Protein product: CASRKGQHYGYTF. The chain couples TRBV6-5 to TRBJ1-2; TRBD1 is a possible D gene (6 bases). The CDR3 consists of 13 residues. CDR1 and CDR2 from the germline V gene are MNHEY and SVGAGI. The V and J ends lost 6 bases and 3 bases respectively, with 11 bases between them.

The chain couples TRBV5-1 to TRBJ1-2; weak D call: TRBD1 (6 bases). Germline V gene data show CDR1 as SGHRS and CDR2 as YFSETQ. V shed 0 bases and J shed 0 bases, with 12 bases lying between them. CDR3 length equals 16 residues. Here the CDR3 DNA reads TGCGCCAGCAGCTTGGGGGCAGGGGAGCCTAACTATGGCTACACCTTC. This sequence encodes CASSLGAGEPNYGYTF.

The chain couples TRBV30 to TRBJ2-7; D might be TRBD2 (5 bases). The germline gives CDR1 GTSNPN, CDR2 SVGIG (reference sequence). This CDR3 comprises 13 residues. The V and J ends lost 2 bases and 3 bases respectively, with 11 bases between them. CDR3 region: CAWSRGLNYEQYF. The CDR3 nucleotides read TGTGCCTGGAGTAGAGGACTCAACTACGAGCAGTACTTC.

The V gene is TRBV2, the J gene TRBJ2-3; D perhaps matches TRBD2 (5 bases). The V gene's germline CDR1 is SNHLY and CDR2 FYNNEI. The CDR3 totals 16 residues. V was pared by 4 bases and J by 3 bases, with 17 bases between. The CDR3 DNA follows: TGTGCCAGCAGTGTGATACGGAGCGGCACTACAGATACGCAGTATTTT. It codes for CASSVIRSGTTDTQYF.

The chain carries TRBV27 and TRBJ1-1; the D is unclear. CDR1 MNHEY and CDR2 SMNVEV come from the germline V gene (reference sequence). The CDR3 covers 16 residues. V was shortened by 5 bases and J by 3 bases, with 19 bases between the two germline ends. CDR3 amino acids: CASSPPGRGEYTEAFF. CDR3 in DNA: TGTGCCAGCAGTCCCCCCGGTCGGGGAGAATACACTGAAGCTTTCTTT.

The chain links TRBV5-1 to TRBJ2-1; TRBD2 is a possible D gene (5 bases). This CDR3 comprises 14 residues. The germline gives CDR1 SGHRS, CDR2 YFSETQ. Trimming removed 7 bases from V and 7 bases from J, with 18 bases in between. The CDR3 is CASGSVPGRNEQFF. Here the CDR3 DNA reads TGCGCCAGCGGTTCAGTCCCGGGAAGAAATGAGCAGTTCTTC.

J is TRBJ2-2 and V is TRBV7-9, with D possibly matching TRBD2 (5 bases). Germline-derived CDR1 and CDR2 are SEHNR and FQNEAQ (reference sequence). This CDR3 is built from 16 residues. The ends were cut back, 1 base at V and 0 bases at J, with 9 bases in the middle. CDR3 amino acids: CASSLGSGSNTGELFF. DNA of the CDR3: TGTGCCAGCAGCTTAGGTTCGGGGTCGAACACCGGGGAGCTGTTTTTT.

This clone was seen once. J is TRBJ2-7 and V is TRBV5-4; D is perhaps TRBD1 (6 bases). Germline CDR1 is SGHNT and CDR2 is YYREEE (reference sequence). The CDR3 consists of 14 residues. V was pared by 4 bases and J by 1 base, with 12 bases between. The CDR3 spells CASSPVRGSYEQYF. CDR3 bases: TGTGCCAGCAGCCCGGTCAGGGGATCCTACGAGCAGTACTTC.

In nucleotides, the CDR3 is TGTGCCAGCAGCTTAAGGGGCTCGGGCACAGATACGCAGTATTTT. It is translated as CASSLRGSGTDTQYF. This chain links TRBV7-9 with TRBJ2-3; perhaps TRBD1 as D (5 bases). The CDR3 is 15 residues long. Germline V lookup: CDR1 SEHNR, CDR2 FQNEAQ (reference sequence). V lost 2 bases, J lost 1 base, and 10 bases lay in between.

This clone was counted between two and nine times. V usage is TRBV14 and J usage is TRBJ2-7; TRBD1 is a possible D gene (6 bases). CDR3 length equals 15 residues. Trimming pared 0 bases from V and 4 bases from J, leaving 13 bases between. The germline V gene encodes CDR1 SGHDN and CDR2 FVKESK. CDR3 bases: TGTGCCAGCAGCCAAGATAGGAGACAGGAGTACGAGCAGTACTTC. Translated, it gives CASSQDRRQEYEQYF. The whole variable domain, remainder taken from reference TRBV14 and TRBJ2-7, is EAGVTQFPSHSVIEKGQTVTLRCDPISGHDNLYWYRRVMGKEIKFLLHFVKESKQDESGMPNNRFLAERTGGTYSTLKVQPAELEDSGVYFCASSQDRRQEYEQYFGPGTRLTVT.

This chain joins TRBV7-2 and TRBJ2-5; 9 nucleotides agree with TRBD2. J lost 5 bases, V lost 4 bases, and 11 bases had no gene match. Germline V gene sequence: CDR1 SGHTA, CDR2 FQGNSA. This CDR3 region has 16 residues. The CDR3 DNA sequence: TGTGCCAGCAGCTCGTTAGCGGGGGCCACCGGGGAGACCCAGTACTTC. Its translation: CASSSLAGATGETQYF.

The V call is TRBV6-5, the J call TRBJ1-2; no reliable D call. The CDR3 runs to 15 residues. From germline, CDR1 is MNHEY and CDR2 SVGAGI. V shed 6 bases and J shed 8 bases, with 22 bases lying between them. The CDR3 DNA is TGTGCCAGCAGCGGATTGGGCGGGCCCGCCGGAGGCTACACCTTC. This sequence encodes CASSGLGGPAGGYTF.

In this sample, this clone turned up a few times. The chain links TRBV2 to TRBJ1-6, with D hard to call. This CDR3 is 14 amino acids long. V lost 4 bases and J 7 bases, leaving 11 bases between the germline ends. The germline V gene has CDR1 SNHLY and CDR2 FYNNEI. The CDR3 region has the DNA TGTGCCAGCAGTGTGTACAGCCTCAATTCACCCCTCCACTTT. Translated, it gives CASSVYSLNSPLHF.

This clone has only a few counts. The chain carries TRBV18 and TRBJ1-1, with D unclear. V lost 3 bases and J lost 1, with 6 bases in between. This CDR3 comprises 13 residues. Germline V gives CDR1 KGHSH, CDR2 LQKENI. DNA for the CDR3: TGTGCCAGCTCACCTTCCCAGAACACTGAAGCTTTCTTT. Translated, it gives CASSPSQNTEAFF.